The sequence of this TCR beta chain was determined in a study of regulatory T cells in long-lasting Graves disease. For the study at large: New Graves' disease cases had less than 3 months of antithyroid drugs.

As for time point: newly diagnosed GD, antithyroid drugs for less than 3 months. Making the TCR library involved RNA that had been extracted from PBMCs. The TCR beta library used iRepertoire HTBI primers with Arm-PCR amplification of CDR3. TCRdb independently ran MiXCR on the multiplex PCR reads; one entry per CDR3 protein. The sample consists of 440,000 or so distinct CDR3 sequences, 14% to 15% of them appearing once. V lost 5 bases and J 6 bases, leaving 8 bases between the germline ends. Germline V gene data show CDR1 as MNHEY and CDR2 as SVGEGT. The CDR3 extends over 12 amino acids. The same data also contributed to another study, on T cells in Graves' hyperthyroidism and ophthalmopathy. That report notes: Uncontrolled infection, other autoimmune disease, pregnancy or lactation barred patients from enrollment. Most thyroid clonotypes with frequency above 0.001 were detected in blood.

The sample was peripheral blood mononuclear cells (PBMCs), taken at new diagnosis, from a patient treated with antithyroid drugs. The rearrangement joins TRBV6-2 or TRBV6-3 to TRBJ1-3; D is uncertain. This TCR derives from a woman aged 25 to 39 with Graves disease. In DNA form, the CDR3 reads TGTGCCAGCAGTGAGAGTCTAAACACCATATATTTT. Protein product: CASSESLNTIYF.